This T cell receptor beta chain comes out of a study of cytomegalovirus exposure and HLA in healthy donors (dated by TCRdb to about 2017). Study-wide context: According to an earlier analysis of 550 to 750 of the donors, 150 million to 200 million T cells yielded 120 million or so unique TCR beta sequences and about 300 Gb of sequence data. Approximately 300 gigabases of sequencing data and approximately 91 million unique TCR sequences made up an early release that covered fewer than 650 HLA-typed donors. Donor age, sex, ethnicity and CMV serostatus were compiled together with the repertoire data. A later genetic analysis used genome-wide SNP genotypes for about 65% of the 666 donors, treating that subset as a discovery cohort. The number of typed donors differed by locus: about 629-630 for A, B, C, DRB1 and DQB1; some 500 for DQA1; approximately 600 for DPA1; and about 450 for DPB1. Rather than using new phenotypic data, the later analysis identified candidate immune exposures from TCR beta sequences and from how often those sequences occurred across donors. All discovery cohort repertoires had been generated on a single sequencing platform. About five DR-DQ haplotypes were treated as single units for association and clustering because of strong linkage in the cohort. High-throughput TCR immunosequencing, statistical association of individual TCRs with disease status, and machine learning were combined to predict cytomegalovirus infection status. Of the roughly 400 genotyped donors, around 81% fell in the genetic ancestry cluster associated with self-reported Caucasian donors. An earlier analysis of around 540 of the donors applied high-throughput TCR beta sequencing to assess whether each TCR beta V gene segment acted as functional or pseudogenic. Among about 390 genotyped donors of the cohort, an average of 235,054 unique TCR beta nucleotide sequences were sequenced per donor, about a sixth of them non-productive. The study profiled the T cell repertoires of hundreds of subjects by immunosequencing and related them to cytomegalovirus serostatus. HLA typing covered class I and class II loci at four-digit resolution. A later analysis re-analyzed previously published TCR beta repertoires from 666 donors and added high-resolution HLA genotyping to study TCR occurrence patterns. Along with the approximately 670-subject first cohort, a separate validation cohort of approximately 110 different subjects was used. The study aimed to test whether cataloging public T cell receptors could reveal signatures of past pathogen exposure. General findings and caveats noted by the study authors: Because HLA typing was unavailable for some donors at each locus, only the typed subset was used in association tests. A cluster of highly shared sequence variants was judged likely to be a technical artifact of the sequencing pipeline. Because counts were too low, under 20 rarely observed V segments, including chromosome 9 orphons, were left out of the earlier analysis of some 600 of the donors. Linkage disequilibrium might explain the correlated functional status among segregating V segments, but an unknown experimental factor could not be excluded. In vitro tests confirmed that a few of the cytomegalovirus-associated TCR beta chains recognize cytomegalovirus antigens. The 87-base-pair reads could not distinguish some IMGT-functional V segments, including TRBV6-2 and TRBV6-3, so those segments were excluded. Several of the top co-occurrence clusters appeared to be linked to parvovirus B19, influenza, CMV and Epstein-Barr virus, according to a later analysis. In a later analysis, HLA-associated TCR beta chains were found to be more clonally expanded and to have lower generation probabilities than equally common non-associated chains. An association between a missense DCLRE1C variant and V-gene and J-gene trimming of TCR beta chains was found in a later genetic analysis and replicated in an independent cohort. Most TCR sequences were observed very rarely across donors, whereas some public TCRs were present in many individuals. CMV serostatus was the only immune exposure information available for the cohort. This cohort had only TCR beta chains sequenced, and the lack of alpha or paired-chain data limited which features could be detected. The classifier was reported to diagnose cytomegalovirus status with high specificity and sensitivity in both the original cohort and the validation cohort. Sequencing depth was assumed to be roughly uniform across donors in the presence/absence analyses, though that assumption may not hold. Assigning TCR associations to individual alleles was difficult when HLA alleles, especially DR and DQ, strongly co-occurred. A later genetic analysis reported fewer N-insertions in productive TCRs among donors in an Asian-associated ancestry cluster than the roughly 620-donor mean. A total of fewer than 200 TCR beta chains were listed by the study as associated with cytomegalovirus. In a later analysis, most CMV-associated TCR beta chains were found to appear HLA-restricted, with HLA associations seemingly driven largely by CMV exposure. In a later analysis, around 17,000 TCR beta sequences were associated with specific HLA alleles at a false discovery rate of 0.05. In a later analysis, the rate of TCR association differed among HLA loci, with DRB1 alleles having the most associated TCRs and HLA-C alleles having the fewest. In an earlier analysis of approximately 600 of the donors, most TCR beta V segments were observed in productive rearrangements about 87% or about 30% of the time, broadly matching IMGT annotations. The authors suggested that the approach could potentially be generalized to other disease states and immunological phenotypes. A further reported finding was that TCR beta sequences accurately predicted the HLA-A and HLA-B alleles for most subjects in the first cohort.

Libraries were constructed by the immunoSEQ multiplex PCR assay. For the multiplex PCR, a mixture combining 60 forward primers for TCR Vbeta segments and 13 reverse primers for TCR Jbeta segments was used. Amplification of the CDR3 region of rearranged TCR beta genes was performed with a multiplex PCR assay on genomic DNA. The amplified TCR beta libraries were sequenced on the Illumina HiSeq System as 87-base-pair reads. In the original analysis: In a later analysis, around 80 million unique TCR beta chains were counted across the roughly 700 repertoires, and some 10 million of these chains were shared by at least two donors. A nearest-neighbor algorithm error-corrected the raw reads and collapsed the reads into unique sequences, merging closely related sequences to remove PCR and sequencing errors. CDR3 sequences were aligned to IMGT reference sequences to assign V, D and J gene segments. For a sequence to be retained, a match of at least six nucleotides was required to both a V gene segment and a J gene segment. A rearrangement counted as productive if the CDR3 had no stop codons and remained in frame with V and J, and every other rearrangement counted as non-productive. CDR3 was defined by IMGT convention, running from the second conserved V-encoded cysteine to the conserved J-encoded phenylalanine. Sequences without an unambiguous match to a single V gene segment were excluded from the earlier analysis of a few hundred of the donors. In an earlier analysis of 587 of the donors, V segments were called functional above 56.7% productive rearrangements and were called segregating when the between-donor standard deviation exceeded 5%. A statistical classification framework was developed to diagnose cytomegalovirus status using the catalog of TCR beta chain sequences. In a later analysis, V and J genes were assigned by comparing TCR nucleotide sequences against IMGT/GENE-DB human TR gene sequences. A later analysis assigned CDR3 sequences and most-parsimonious VDJ recombination scenarios with the TCRdist pipeline. A later analysis defined each TCR beta chain by its CDR3 amino acid sequence plus V-gene family, and excluded reads lacking a unique V-gene family. To address suspected cross-contamination and a sequencing artifact, a later analysis removed 592 highly shared, low-generation-probability nucleotide sequences. In a later analysis, a clonal expansion index for each public chain was calculated from normalized within-repertoire ranks of inferred template counts. In a later analysis, generation probabilities were computed with a VDJ recombination model fitted to out-of-frame rearrangements, and the resulting probabilities were checked against IGoR. In a later analysis, TCR-TCR, TCR-HLA and TCR-CMV co-occurrence was scored with hypergeometric tests, and a repertoire-size bias correction was applied to TCR pairs. False discovery rates were estimated in a later analysis by permuting HLA or CMV assignments 20 times. A later analysis grouped co-occurring TCRs with DBSCAN, adding TCRdist sequence similarity when clustering within HLA-allele-positive subsets. Repertoires with fewer than 30,000 or more than 120,000 public chains, plus five repertoires with anomalous nucleotide sharing, were excluded from co-occurrence clustering. TCRdb took this table from immuneACCESS and kept in-frame rearrangements with V and J called. Such tables lack part of the clones; where checked against another copy, unresolved V genes explain under half of the gap, and the rest is unexplained. V and J calls and clone size are those listed in that table; D and trimming were worked out from the DNA. The record for this sample contains around 63,000 clones. The ten largest clones capture approximately 1.6% of the sample.

CDR3 length: 17 amino acids, cysteine to phenylalanine. Only the CDR3 DNA stays, 51 bases, in frame from base 1. V and J are truncated by 2 bases and 0 bases respectively, leaving an intervening sequence of 18 bases. From the germline V gene, CDR1 is SGDLS and CDR2 is YYNGEE. To note about this clone: No cognate antigen has been identified for it.

In total, around 600 healthy bone marrow donors made up the cohort. Cohort members were all nominally healthy when sampled, although unrecorded immune exposures were likely present. The donor was CMV seronegative and belonged to the group of 352 seronegative cohort members. A peripheral blood sample was collected from each donor, and TCR beta sequencing was performed on peripheral blood mononuclear cells. Genomic DNA extraction from the blood cell samples was performed with the Qiagen DNeasy Blood Extraction Kit. Sequenced material: PBMCs. The chain uses TRBV9 and TRBJ2-7; TRBD2 is possibly the D segment (6 matching bases). The receptor was isolated from a woman between 25 and 40 years old in good health and CMV-seronegative. The CDR3 protein: CASSVGGTATFSYEQYF. The DNA sequence is as follows: TGTGCCAGCAGCGTTGGCGGGACGGCCACTTTCTCCTACGAGCAGTACTTC.